Below, 23 T cell receptor beta chains from the same sample are listed, as sequenced in a study of identical twins. TCRdb itself ran the 5' RACE reads through MiXCR, one entry per CDR3 protein. Found here are 1,800,000 or so distinct CDR3 sequences, under 35% of them singletons; the top ten hold about 0.25%. The sample taken for sequencing was cord blood. These TCRs come from a newborn girl in good health.

This clonotype occurred a few times. This chain connects TRBV5-1 to TRBJ1-1; D perhaps matches TRBD1 (5 bases). The V gene lost 2 bases and the J gene lost 4 bases, with 9 bases spanning the gap. Germline CDR1 and CDR2: SGHRS and YFSETQ. The CDR3 spans 13 residues. Here the CDR3 reads CASSFKGVTEAFF. The CDR3 region has the DNA TGCGCCAGCAGCTTTAAAGGGGTCACTGAAGCTTTCTTT.

This clonotype was counted a few times. This CDR3 reads CASSRGTQQYF. The CDR3 bases are TGTGCCAGCTCCCGCGGAACACAGCAGTACTTC. The V call is TRBV6-5, the J call TRBJ2-5; no reliable D call. The V gene lost 8 bases and the J gene lost 11 bases, with 15 bases spanning the gap. This CDR3 is 11 amino acids long. Germline assignment: CDR1 MNHEY and CDR2 SVGAGI.

The J gene is TRBJ2-3, the V gene TRBV9; D could derive from TRBD1 or TRBD2 (5 bases each). The CDR3 totals 15 residues. V was cut by 0 bases and J by 5 bases, with 13 bases left in between. Looked up from germline, CDR1 is SGDLS and CDR2 is YYNGEE. CDR3 amino acids: CASSVATTGLDTQYF. The CDR3 nucleotides read TGTGCCAGCAGCGTAGCTACGACGGGGCTAGATACGCAGTATTTT.

This rearrangement joins TRBV12-3 or TRBV12-4 to TRBJ2-5; 9 positions agree with TRBD1. The CDR3 is 15 residues long. After removal of 6 bases from V and 1 base from J, the junction contained 6 bases not matched to a gene. Written as DNA, the CDR3 is TGTGCCAGCAGCCGGGACAGGGTAACCCAAGAGACCCAGTACTTC. It yields the protein CASSRDRVTQETQYF.

The chain uses TRBV20-1 and TRBJ2-5; 10 bases map to TRBD2. This CDR3 comprises 15 residues. V dropped 0 bases and J dropped 5; count of bases not matched to a gene: 6. Germline lookup yields CDR1 DFQATT and CDR2 SNEGSKA (reference sequence). The CDR3 DNA is TGCAGTGCTAGAGATCTACTAGCGGGGCGGGAGACCCAGTACTTC. Translation gives CSARDLLAGRETQYF.

This clonotype was picked up a small number of times. The chain joins TRBV30 to TRBJ2-1; D not resolved. The germline V and J ends were trimmed by 0 bases and 0 bases, with 15 bases remaining between them. Germline-derived CDR1 and CDR2 are GTSNPN and SVGIG (reference sequence). The CDR3 spans 17 residues. The CDR3 sequence: CAWSVPPLRGSYNEQFF. The CDR3 DNA reads TGTGCCTGGAGTGTACCCCCCCTTAGAGGCTCCTACAATGAGCAGTTCTTC.

This clonotype came up a few times. V is TRBV20-1 and J is TRBJ2-5; the D is unclear. The length of the CDR3 is 14 residues. The V end lost 3 bases, the J end lost 4 bases, and 15 bases lay between the germline ends. Germline V gene sequence: CDR1 DFQATT, CDR2 SNEGSKA (reference sequence). The chain's CDR3 is CSASPRSSGETQYF. CDR3 coding DNA: TGCAGTGCTAGTCCTAGGTCGTCAGGAGAGACCCAGTACTTC.

This clonotype showed up just a few times. The V and J genes are TRBV7-6 and TRBJ1-1; D possibly corresponds to TRBD1 (5 bases). CDR1 and CDR2 (germline): SGHVS, FNYEAQ. V lost 0 bases to trimming and J lost 1 base, with 9 bases between them. This CDR3 is built from 15 residues. The CDR3 nucleotides read TGTGCCAGCAGCTTAGCGGACGGGGGGAACACTGAAGCTTTCTTT. As protein: CASSLADGGNTEAFF.

This clonotype was seen only a few times. The CDR3 loop is CATRINVGLVLPYMGLYGYTF. For the CDR3, the DNA is TGTGCCACCAGAATTAACGTTGGGTTAGTTCTACCCTATATGGGGCTATATGGCTACACCTTC. This chain links TRBV12-3 or TRBV12-4 with TRBJ1-2; a possible D gene is TRBD1 (5 bases). With 10 bases removed from V and 5 bases from J, the gap between germline ends came to 41 bases. The CDR3 sequence is 21 residues long.

The chain joins TRBV3-1 to TRBJ2-1, with D perhaps TRBD2 (7 bases). The CDR3 is 19 amino acids. V was cut by 4 bases and J by 1 base, with 23 bases left in between. The germline V gene encodes CDR1 LGHDT and CDR2 YNNKEL (reference sequence). CDR3 loop: CASSPMGGAGGGSYNEQFF. Here the CDR3 DNA reads TGTGCCAGCAGCCCAATGGGGGGGGCCGGGGGTGGTTCCTACAATGAGCAGTTCTTC.

The rearrangement uses TRBV29-1 and TRBJ2-7; TRBD2 matches 9 bases. This CDR3 is 15 amino acids long. Trimming cost V 4 bases and J 7 bases; bases outside gene matches: 14. Germline CDR1 reads SQVTM; CDR2 reads ANQGSEA. The CDR3 region is CSVVLSGRPYNEQYF. The CDR3 bases are TGCAGCGTTGTCCTAAGCGGGAGGCCCTACAATGAGCAGTACTTC.

This clonotype was found a few times. This chain links TRBV2 with TRBJ2-1; D remains unclear. V lost 6 bases and J 1 base, leaving 16 bases between the germline ends. The CDR3 is made up of 16 amino acids. CDR1 is SNHLY, CDR2 FYNNEI, per germline. The DNA for the CDR3 is TGTGCCAGCAGGAAAAACAGTGACCCGTCCTACAATGAGCAGTTCTTC. Protein: CASRKNSDPSYNEQFF. The whole variable domain, remainder taken from reference TRBV2 and TRBJ2-1, is EPEVTQTPSHQVTQMGQEVILRCVPISNHLYFYWYRQILGQKVEFLVSFYNNEISEKSEIFDDQFSVERPDGSNFTLKIRSTKLEDSAMYFCASRKNSDPSYNEQFFGPGTRLTVL.

V and J are TRBV20-1 and TRBJ1-1; no definite D call. Per germline, CDR1 DFQATT and CDR2 SNEGSKA (reference sequence). This CDR3 comprises 12 residues. The V and J ends lost 4 bases and 0 bases respectively, with 6 bases between them. CDR3 coding DNA: TGCAGTGCTACGACACTGAACACTGAAGCTTTCTTT. Translation gives CSATTLNTEAFF.

This clonotype was found a few times. This sequence joins TRBV5-1 and TRBJ2-7; D possibly corresponds to TRBD1 (5 bases). V lost 0 bases and J lost 2, with 12 bases in between. Germline V lookup: CDR1 SGHRS, CDR2 YFSETQ. The CDR3 contains 15 residues. This chain's CDR3 is CASSLGTHIAYEQYF. CDR3 DNA sequence: TGCGCCAGCAGCTTGGGGACACACATCGCCTACGAGCAGTACTTC. The whole variable domain, filled in from reference TRBV5-1 and TRBJ2-7, reads KAGVTQTPRYLIKTRGQQVTLSCSPISGHRSVSWYQQTPGQGLQFLFEYFSETQRNKGNFPGRFSGRQFSNSRSEMNVSTLELGDSALYLCASSLGTHIAYEQYFGPGTRLTVT.

The chain uses TRBV7-2 and TRBJ2-7; 10 nucleotides agree with TRBD2. This CDR3 has 16 residues. V was pared by 2 bases and J by 4 bases, with 8 bases of the junction left unmatched. From germline, CDR1 is SGHTA and CDR2 FQGNSA. The chain's CDR3 is CASSLTVSGRRYEQYF. As DNA, the CDR3 is TGTGCCAGCAGCTTAACGGTTAGCGGGAGGAGATACGAGCAGTACTTC.

The rearrangement uses TRBV25-1 and TRBJ2-3; 9 bases align to TRBD2. Germline lookup yields CDR1 MGHDK and CDR2 SYGVNS. The CDR3 runs 15 residues. The V gene end was trimmed by 1 base and the J gene end by 4 bases; junction bases not matched to a gene: 3. The CDR3 nucleotides are TGTGCCAGCAGTGAATCTAGCGGGATTCCAGATACGCAGTATTTT. It encodes CASSESSGIPDTQYF. Filled out from reference TRBV25-1 and TRBJ2-3, the complete variable domain reads EADIYQTPRYLVIGTGKKITLECSQTMGHDKMYWYQQDPGMELHLIHYSYGVNSTEKGDLSSESTVSRIRTEHFPLTLESARPSHTSQYLCASSESSGIPDTQYFGPGTRLTVL.

The DNA for the CDR3 is TGTGCCAGCAGTCCCCTTCGACTAGCGGGGGGCAACCGAAAAGATACGCAGTATTTT. Protein product: CASSPLRLAGGNRKDTQYF. V is TRBV12-3 or TRBV12-4 and J is TRBJ2-3; 13 bases map to TRBD2. The CDR3 totals 19 residues. V was clipped by 5 bases and J by 5 bases; unmatched bases: 16.

This clonotype has a handful of counts. The chain is built from TRBV20-1 and TRBJ2-1; perhaps TRBD2 as D (6 bases). This CDR3 comprises 15 residues. The germline gives CDR1 DFQATT, CDR2 SNEGSKA (reference sequence). Deletions cut 0 bases from V and 5 bases from J, with 14 bases between. DNA of the CDR3: TGCAGTGCTAGAGAGGGGCGGGATCTCAACAATGAGCAGTTCTTC. It codes for CSAREGRDLNNEQFF.

This clonotype was counted a few times. The chain joins TRBV20-1 to TRBJ2-3; 8 bases line up with TRBD2. This CDR3 contains 16 residues. V dropped 0 bases and J dropped 0; count of bases not matched to a gene: 5. Germline CDR1 is DFQATT and CDR2 is SNEGSKA (reference sequence). CDR3 bases: TGCAGTGCTAGAGATCCGGGGGGGCCTAGCACAGATACGCAGTATTTT. This sequence encodes CSARDPGGPSTDTQYF.

This clonotype occurred a few times. In DNA form, the CDR3 reads TGCAGCGTGAGGGAGGACGACGGAAATGAGCAGTTCTTC. The encoded protein is CSVREDDGNEQFF. The chain combines TRBV29-1 with TRBJ2-1, with D tentatively TRBD2 (6 bases). Germline values: CDR1 SQVTM, CDR2 ANQGSEA. The germline V and J ends were trimmed by 6 bases and 7 bases, with 16 bases remaining between them. The CDR3 sequence is 13 residues long.

A note on this clonotype: Here the CDR3 omits its conserved ending phenylalanine or tryptophan, so a read error is the likely source. The chain combines TRBV20-1 with TRBJ2-7, with TRBD1 as a possible D gene (5 bases). The CDR3 sequence is 13 residues long. CDR1 is DFQATT and CDR2 is SNEGSKA in the germline V gene (reference sequence). The V and J ends lost 1 base and 1 base respectively, with 8 bases between them. The CDR3 DNA sequence: TGCAGTGCTAGAGTGGGGCGGTCCTACGAGCAGTACTCC. Protein sequence: CSARVGRSYEQYS.

The rearrangement links TRBV7-2 to TRBJ2-1; 9 bases agree with TRBD2. The CDR3 extends over 18 amino acids. V was pared by 2 bases and J by 2 bases, with 10 bases of the junction left unmatched. The germline CDR1 and CDR2 sequences are SGHTA and FQGNSA. The CDR3 coding sequence is TGTGCCAGCAGCTTACGCCTAGCGGGGATTTTTACCTACAATGAGCAGTTCTTC. This sequence encodes CASSLRLAGIFTYNEQFF.

Turning to this clonotype: With a much larger clone just one base away, this may be a read error. The chain combines TRBV29-1 with TRBJ1-1, with D perhaps TRBD1 (5 bases). Germline loops: CDR1 SQVTM, CDR2 ANQGSEA. This CDR3 has 12 residues. With 3 bases removed from V and 5 bases from J, the gap between germline ends came to 10 bases. CDR3 sequence (DNA): TGCAGCGTTGATCCGGGGGGGACTGAAGCTTTCTTT. Protein product: CSVDPGGTEAFF.